The 18 T cell receptor beta chains below were found in one sample sequenced in a study of T cell responses to AZD1222 COVID-19 vaccine. Generated by immunoSEQ multiplex PCR, the TCRdb table keeps only in-frame clones and is missing some. This sample has 120,000 to 150,000 clones, with 93% found just once. Source: peripheral blood, taken on day 0 of AZD1222 vaccination. All receptors derive from an adult in good health.

This chain joins TRBV30 and TRBJ2-3; 8 bases align to TRBD2. From germline, CDR1 is GTSNPN and CDR2 SVGIG (reference sequence). The CDR3 contains 17 residues. V shed 3 bases and J 2 bases; nucleotides not matched to a gene: 13. The CDR3 DNA follows: TGTGCCTGGAGAGACCTCGGGACTAGGGGGTTCACAGATACGCAGTATTTT. It is translated as CAWRDLGTRGFTDTQYF.

The V call is TRBV9, the J call TRBJ2-2; no firm D call. This CDR3 has 12 residues. Looked up from germline, CDR1 is SGDLS and CDR2 is YYNGEE. The V end lost 2 bases, the J end lost 8 bases, and 7 bases lay between the germline ends. CDR3 amino acids: CASSVGTGELFF. For the CDR3, the DNA is TGTGCCAGCAGCGTGGGTACAGGGGAGCTGTTTTTT.

V is TRBV6-5 and J is TRBJ1-1; TRBD1 matches 7 bases. Germline CDR1 reads MNHEY; CDR2 reads SVGAGI. This CDR3 region has 16 residues. V lost 1 base and J lost 5; bases outside the gene matches: 10. The CDR3 loop reads CASSYYQSGGGTEAFF. As DNA, the CDR3 is TGTGCCAGCAGTTACTATCAGTCAGGGGGAGGGACTGAAGCTTTCTTT.

This clone was recorded once. V gene TRBV5-1 combines with J gene TRBJ2-7; D is undetermined. The CDR3 totals 13 residues. V lost 3 bases and J 0 bases, leaving 7 bases between the germline ends. Germline V gene sequence: CDR1 SGHRS, CDR2 YFSETQ. The CDR3 reads CASSSLSSYEQYF. The CDR3 DNA is TGCGCCAGCAGCTCTCTGAGCTCCTACGAGCAGTACTTC.

V gene TRBV5-8 combines with J gene TRBJ2-1; possible D gene TRBD2, 6 bases. Trimming left V 1 base short and J 0 bases short, with 11 bases between. This CDR3 is built from 16 residues. Germline lookup yields CDR1 SGHTS and CDR2 YDEGEE. The CDR3 here is CASSLYGGSSYNEQFF. The CDR3 DNA reads TGTGCCAGCAGCTTGTATGGGGGGAGCTCCTACAATGAGCAGTTCTTC.

With regard to this clone: An end of the junction does not agree with germline; a read error may underlie this. The V and J genes are TRBV3-1 (or the pseudogene TRBV3-2) and TRBJ2-3, with 8 bases matching TRBD2. The CDR3 is made up of 17 amino acids. Germline V lookup: CDR1 LGHDT, CDR2 YNNKEL (reference sequence). The CDR3 nucleotides are TGTGCCAGCAGTCAAGGGGCTAGCGGGTCTAGCACAGATACGCAGTATTTT. Translating it yields CASSQGASGSSTDTQYF.

On this clone: This same CDR3 is encoded by further DNA sequences in the sample. This chain uses TRBV20-1 with TRBJ1-2, with D hard to call. Germline CDR1 reads DFQATT; CDR2 reads SNEGSKA (reference sequence). The CDR3 has 9 residues. V was trimmed by 7 bases and J by 2 bases, leaving 2 bases between them. CDR3 nucleotides: TGCAGTGTAAACTATGGCTACACCTTC. It translates to CSVNYGYTF.

The chain joins TRBV7-3 to TRBJ2-3; 8 bases align to TRBD2. The CDR3 runs to 15 residues. The J segment lost 0 bases and the V segment lost 5 bases, leaving 4 bases of the junction unmatched. Germline assignment: CDR1 SGHTA and CDR2 FQGTGA. Here the CDR3 DNA reads TGTGCCAGCAGCCCCTTAGCGGGAAGCACAGATACGCAGTATTTT. Translating gives CASSPLAGSTDTQYF.

V is TRBV7-2 and J is TRBJ2-5, with D unresolved. Germline V lookup: CDR1 SGHTA, CDR2 FQGNSA. V was clipped by 5 bases and J by 5 bases, with 6 bases between them. The CDR3 covers 11 residues. CDR3 region: CASSNSETQYF. Written as DNA, the CDR3 is TGTGCCAGCAGCAATAGTGAGACCCAGTACTTC.

The J gene is TRBJ2-1, the V gene TRBV10-3; 11 bases map to TRBD2. With V trimmed by 0 bases and J by 3 bases, 7 bases remained unmatched. Germline V lookup: CDR1 ENHRY, CDR2 SYGVKD. The CDR3 spans 18 residues. CDR3 sequence reads: CAISESRSSGRNYNEQFF. CDR3 sequence (DNA): TGTGCCATCAGTGAGTCGCGGTCTAGCGGGAGGAACTACAATGAGCAGTTCTTC.

The genes are TRBV6-5 and TRBJ1-2; 8 bases match TRBD1. Germline-derived CDR1 and CDR2 are MNHEY and SVGAGI. V gave up 3 bases and J gave up 3 bases; unmatched junction bases: 6. The CDR3 contains 15 residues. The CDR3, as DNA: TGTGCCAGCAGTTATGGACAGGGTGGGGACTATGGCTACACCTTC. Protein product: CASSYGQGGDYGYTF.

The J gene is TRBJ2-4, the V gene TRBV13; possibly TRBD1 for D (6 bases). This CDR3 spans 16 amino acids. V was pared by 4 bases and J by 2 bases, with 15 bases between. Germline V gives CDR1 PRHDT, CDR2 FYEKMQ (reference sequence). The CDR3 coding sequence is TGTGCCAGCAGCTCCAGGGGCGCCGGGCCCAAAAACATTCAGTACTTC. It specifies CASSSRGAGPKNIQYF.

Only one count was recorded for this clone. The V call is TRBV6-1, the J call TRBJ1-4; tentatively, D is TRBD1 (6 bases). The CDR3 consists of 14 residues. Germline values: CDR1 MNHNS, CDR2 SASEGT. V was pared by 2 bases and J by 8 bases, with 12 bases between. Written as DNA, the CDR3 is TGTGCCAGCAGTGAACGGGGGCTTGGGGAAAAACTGTTTTTT. Protein: CASSERGLGEKLFF.

V usage is TRBV9 and J usage is TRBJ1-5; no clear D. Per the germline V gene, CDR1 is SGDLS and CDR2 is YYNGEE. Trimming cost V 3 bases and J 10 bases, with 11 bases left between them. The CDR3 is 12 residues long. The CDR3 region is CASSASYFPQHF. CDR3 coding DNA: TGTGCCAGCAGCGCATCATACTTTCCCCAGCATTTT.

This sequence joins TRBV6-2 or TRBV6-3 and TRBJ1-2; D gene uncertain. The V gene lost 6 bases and the J gene lost 4 bases, with 12 bases spanning the gap. CDR1 is MNHEY and CDR2 is SVGEGT in the germline V gene. CDR3 length: 13 amino acids. CDR3 region: CASSLAQSYGYTF. Written as DNA, the CDR3 is TGTGCCAGCAGCCTCGCACAATCCTATGGCTACACCTTC.

The genes are TRBV4-2 and TRBJ2-7; 8 nucleotides agree with TRBD1. Looked up from germline, CDR1 is LGHNA and CDR2 is YNFKEQ. The CDR3 is made up of 15 amino acids. V shed 2 bases, J shed 6 bases, and the junction held 9 bases outside the gene matches. CDR3 nucleotide sequence: TGTGCCAGCAGCCAACGACAGGGGTTGAAAGTCGAGCAGTACTTC. As protein: CASSQRQGLKVEQYF.

The chain joins TRBV4-3 to TRBJ1-4, with 8 bases that match TRBD1. This CDR3 is 15 amino acids long. The germline CDR1 and CDR2 sequences are LGHNA and YSLEER. Unmatched junction bases numbered 5, after V lost 2 bases and J lost 6 bases. CDR3 sequence: CASSQRDRPYEKLFF. In DNA, the CDR3 is TGCGCCAGCAGCCAAAGGGACAGGCCTTATGAAAAACTGTTTTTT.

This clone has only a few counts. The CDR3: CAWSVPSGRAFGEQFF. CDR3 DNA sequence: TGTGCCTGGAGTGTACCTAGCGGGAGGGCCTTTGGTGAGCAGTTCTTC. V and J are TRBV30 and TRBJ2-1; 12 nucleotides align to TRBD2. The CDR3 has 16 residues. Looked up from germline, CDR1 is GTSNPN and CDR2 is SVGIG (reference sequence). J lost 9 bases, V lost 0 bases, and 9 bases had no gene match. The full variable domain, with the rest looked up from reference TRBV30 and TRBJ2-1, is SQTIHQWPATLVQPVGSPLSLECTVEGTSNPNLYWYRQAAGRGLQLLFYSVGIGQISSEVPQNLSASRPQDRQFILSSKKLLLSDSGFYLCAWSVPSGRAFGEQFFGPGTRLTVL.